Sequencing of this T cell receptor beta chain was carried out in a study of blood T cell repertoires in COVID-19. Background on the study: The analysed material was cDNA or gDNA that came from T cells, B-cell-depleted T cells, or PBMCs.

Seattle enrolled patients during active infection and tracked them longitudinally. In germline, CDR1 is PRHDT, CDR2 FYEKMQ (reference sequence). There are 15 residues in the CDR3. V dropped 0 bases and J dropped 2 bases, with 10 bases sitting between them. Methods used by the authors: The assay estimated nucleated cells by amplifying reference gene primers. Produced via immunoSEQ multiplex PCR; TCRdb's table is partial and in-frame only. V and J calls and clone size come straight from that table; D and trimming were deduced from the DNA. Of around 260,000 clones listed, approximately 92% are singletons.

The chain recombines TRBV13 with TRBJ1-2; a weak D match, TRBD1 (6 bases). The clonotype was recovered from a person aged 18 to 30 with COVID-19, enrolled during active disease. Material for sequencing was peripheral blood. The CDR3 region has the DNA TGTGCCAGCAGCTTAGGGGACAGCCGCAACTATGGCTACACCTTC. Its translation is CASSLGDSRNYGYTF. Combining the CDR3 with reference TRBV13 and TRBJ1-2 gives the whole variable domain AAGVIQSPRHLIKEKRETATLKCYPIPRHDTVYWYQQGPGQDPQFLISFYEKMQSDKGSIPDRFSAQQFSDYHSELNMSSLELGDSALYFCASSLGDSRNYGYTFGSGTRLTVV.